A selection of T cell receptor beta chains follows, all from one sample in a study of cytomegalovirus exposure and HLA in healthy donors. Here immunoSEQ multiplex PCR was the method, and the copy in TCRdb shows in-frame clones only, minus some. This repertoire shows roughly 100,000 clones, about 87% found once; its top ten account for around 1.9%. Input material: PBMCs. Receptors were obtained from a woman aged 18-35 years in good health and CMV-seropositive. The CDR3 runs from the conserved cysteine through the conserved F or W. Each record gives: clone size, D gene, V gene, J gene, CDR3 DNA, CDR3 protein. D genes are given only for firm matches. Clone size is given for some rows only: seen once, a few or many times, or a class if the clone is expanded.

clone size: .; D gene: .; V gene: TRBV27; J gene: TRBJ1-2; CDR3 DNA: TGTGCCAGCAGAAAAGACAGAGACTTCTATGGCTACACCTTC; CDR3 protein: CASRKDRDFYGYTF
clone size: .; D gene: .; V gene: TRBV27; J gene: TRBJ1-2; CDR3 DNA: TGTGCCAGCAGTACACAGACAGGCCCCTATGGCTACACCTTC; CDR3 protein: CASSTQTGPYGYTF
clone size: .; D gene: TRBD1; V gene: TRBV2; J gene: TRBJ2-7; CDR3 DNA: TGTGCCAGCAGGGACAGGGAAGTTTCGGGGCAGTACTTC; CDR3 protein: CASRDREVSGQYF
clone size: .; D gene: TRBD2; V gene: TRBV7-7; J gene: TRBJ2-1; CDR3 DNA: TGTGCTAGCAGCTTAGGGAGCGGGATCAGCTCCTACAATGAGCAGTTCTTC; CDR3 protein: CASSLGSGISSYNEQFF
clone size: .; D gene: TRBD1; V gene: TRBV28; J gene: TRBJ1-2; CDR3 DNA: TGTGCCAGCAGTAACGGCGGACAGGGGAGGGACTATGGCTACACCTTC; CDR3 protein: CASSNGGQGRDYGYTF
clone size: .; D gene: .; V gene: TRBV15; J gene: TRBJ2-3; CDR3 DNA: TGTGCCACCAGCAGAGAGATGGCAGGCGCCGGCACAGATACGCAGTATTTT; CDR3 protein: CATSREMAGAGTDTQYF
clone size: .; D gene: TRBD1; V gene: TRBV18; J gene: TRBJ1-3; CDR3 DNA: TGTGCCAGCTCACCGGACAGGGAGGTTGATTTT; CDR3 protein: CASSPDREVDF
clone size: .; D gene: .; V gene: TRBV28; J gene: TRBJ1-1; CDR3 DNA: TGTGCCAGCAGTTTATTCGCAAGGGGAGGAACTGAAGCTTTCTTT; CDR3 protein: CASSLFARGGTEAFF
clone size: .; D gene: TRBD1; V gene: TRBV4-2; J gene: TRBJ2-6; CDR3 DNA: TGTGCCAGCAGCGCCCGACAGGGGACTGAGTCTGGGGCCAACGTCCTGACTTTC; CDR3 protein: CASSARQGTESGANVLTF
clone size: .; D gene: TRBD1; V gene: TRBV7-9; J gene: TRBJ1-5; CDR3 DNA: TGTGCCAGCAGCTTAGCGGGGTTGGGACAGGTCGGTCAGCCCCAGCATTTT; CDR3 protein: CASSLAGLGQVGQPQHF
clone size: .; D gene: TRBD1; V gene: TRBV2; J gene: TRBJ2-2; CDR3 DNA: TGTGCCAGCAGTGAGTGGACAGGGGTGAGAGCCGGGGAGCTGTTTTTT; CDR3 protein: CASSEWTGVRAGELFF
clone size: .; D gene: .; V gene: TRBV10-2; J gene: TRBJ2-7; CDR3 DNA: TGCGCCAGCAGTGAGCTAACAGGGAATGAGCAGTACTTC; CDR3 protein: CASSELTGNEQYF
clone size: .; D gene: TRBD1; V gene: TRBV2; J gene: TRBJ1-2; CDR3 DNA: TGTGCCAGCAGTGGGGGGAGCAAGGGGGCGTGGAGTGGCTACACCTTC; CDR3 protein: CASSGGSKGAWSGYTF
clone size: .; D gene: .; V gene: TRBV6-1; J gene: TRBJ2-1; CDR3 DNA: TGTGCCGGGGGGGGGACACGGGTCAATGAGCAGTTCTTC; CDR3 protein: CAGGGTRVNEQFF
clone size: .; D gene: .; V gene: TRBV19; J gene: TRBJ2-7; CDR3 DNA: TGTGCCAGTAGTATAGGTACGGGGTCGGACTACGAGCAGTACTTC; CDR3 protein: CASSIGTGSDYEQYF
clone size: .; D gene: .; V gene: TRBV6-5; J gene: TRBJ2-7; CDR3 DNA: TGTGCCAGCAGTTACGTGACTGGCAGGGGTGGGGAGCAGTACTTC; CDR3 protein: CASSYVTGRGGEQYF
clone size: .; D gene: .; V gene: TRBV6-6; J gene: TRBJ1-3; CDR3 DNA: TGTGCCAGCACCCACAGGGAAGCGGCGGGAAACACCATATATTTT; CDR3 protein: CASTHREAAGNTIYF
clone size: .; D gene: .; V gene: TRBV5-1; J gene: TRBJ1-1; CDR3 DNA: TGCGCCAGCAGCTTGTATTGGGCAGGGGAAACTGAAGCTTTCTTT; CDR3 protein: CASSLYWAGETEAFF
clone size: .; D gene: .; V gene: TRBV4-3; J gene: TRBJ2-1; CDR3 DNA: TGCGCCAGCAGCCACTCGCGAACGTCTAGGGGAAGCTCCTACAATGAGCAGTTCTTC; CDR3 protein: CASSHSRTSRGSSYNEQFF
clone size: .; D gene: .; V gene: TRBV6-1; J gene: TRBJ1-2; CDR3 DNA: TGTGCCAGCAGTGAAGCGCAGGCAGGGATCTATGGCTACACCTTC; CDR3 protein: CASSEAQAGIYGYTF
clone size: .; D gene: TRBD1; V gene: TRBV18; J gene: TRBJ1-6; CDR3 DNA: TGTGCCAGCTCACCACCGGGACAGGGGAATTCACCCCTCCACTTT; CDR3 protein: CASSPPGQGNSPLHF
clone size: .; D gene: .; V gene: TRBV7-9; J gene: TRBJ1-1; CDR3 DNA: TGTGCCAGCAGCTCCGAGGTCACTGAAGCTTTCTTT; CDR3 protein: CASSSEVTEAFF
clone size: .; D gene: .; V gene: TRBV13; J gene: TRBJ2-7; CDR3 DNA: TGTGCCAGCAGCTTTGGAGGGGAGGTATACGAGCAGTACTTC; CDR3 protein: CASSFGGEVYEQYF
clone size: .; D gene: TRBD2; V gene: TRBV5-4; J gene: TRBJ2-5; CDR3 DNA: TGTGCCAGCAGCTCCCCAGCGGGGCAAGAGACCCAGTACTTC; CDR3 protein: CASSSPAGQETQYF
clone size: .; D gene: TRBD1; V gene: TRBV5-1; J gene: TRBJ2-3; CDR3 DNA: TGCGCCAGCAGCTTGATCTCTACAGGGGCAGATACGCAGTATTTT; CDR3 protein: CASSLISTGADTQYF
clone size: .; D gene: .; V gene: TRBV7-9; J gene: TRBJ2-4; CDR3 DNA: TGTGCCAGCAGCGCCGGGGGCGGGGGAAGAGCCAAAAACATTCAGTACTTC; CDR3 protein: CASSAGGGGRAKNIQYF
clone size: .; D gene: .; V gene: TRBV28; J gene: TRBJ1-5; CDR3 DNA: TGTGCCAGCAGTTTTGGGGGGGCCGGCAATCAGCCCCAGCATTTT; CDR3 protein: CASSFGGAGNQPQHF
clone size: .; D gene: .; V gene: TRBV4-3; J gene: TRBJ2-3; CDR3 DNA: TGCGCCAGCAGCCAAGCCTGGACTAGCACAGATACGCAGTATTTT; CDR3 protein: CASSQAWTSTDTQYF
clone size: .; D gene: TRBD1; V gene: TRBV6-5; J gene: TRBJ2-1; CDR3 DNA: TGTGCCAGCATGAGGGACAGGGCCTACAATGAGCAGTTCTTC; CDR3 protein: CASMRDRAYNEQFF
clone size: .; D gene: .; V gene: TRBV5-1; J gene: TRBJ1-1; CDR3 DNA: TGCGCCAGCAGCTTGGTGGCGGGGACTGAAGCTTTCTTT; CDR3 protein: CASSLVAGTEAFF
clone size: .; D gene: TRBD1; V gene: TRBV27; J gene: TRBJ1-1; CDR3 DNA: TGTGCCAGCAGTTTACAGGGGGCTTTATACACTGAAGCTTTCTTT; CDR3 protein: CASSLQGALYTEAFF
clone size: .; D gene: .; V gene: TRBV25-1; J gene: TRBJ1-4; CDR3 DNA: TGTGCCAGCAGTGAAGCAGGGAGGAAGACTAATGAAAAACTGTTTTTT; CDR3 protein: CASSEAGRKTNEKLFF
clone size: .; D gene: TRBD1; V gene: TRBV2; J gene: TRBJ1-2; CDR3 DNA: TGTGCCAGCAGTTCCGGGACAGCCTATGGCTACACCTTC; CDR3 protein: CASSSGTAYGYTF
clone size: .; D gene: TRBD1; V gene: TRBV6-5; J gene: TRBJ1-4; CDR3 DNA: TGTGCCAGCAGTTATGACAGGGGGGGAAATGAAAAACTGTTTTTT; CDR3 protein: CASSYDRGGNEKLFF
clone size: .; D gene: TRBD2; V gene: TRBV4-1; J gene: TRBJ2-5; CDR3 DNA: TGCGCCAGCAGCCCCCTTCTTCAGCGGGGGGCTGAGACCCAGTACTTC; CDR3 protein: CASSPLLQRGAETQYF
clone size: .; D gene: TRBD1; V gene: TRBV6-5; J gene: TRBJ1-5; CDR3 DNA: TGTGCCAGCAGGAGATACAGGGGGCTGAATCAGCCCCAGCATTTT; CDR3 protein: CASRRYRGLNQPQHF
clone size: .; D gene: TRBD1; V gene: TRBV7-2; J gene: TRBJ1-3; CDR3 DNA: TGTGCCAGCAGCTTAGAAGGGACAGGGAACGGAAACACCATATATTTT; CDR3 protein: CASSLEGTGNGNTIYF
clone size: .; D gene: .; V gene: TRBV10-2; J gene: TRBJ2-5; CDR3 DNA: TGCGCCAGCAGTAGGGGAGAGACCCAGTACTTC; CDR3 protein: CASSRGETQYF
clone size: .; D gene: TRBD2; V gene: TRBV19; J gene: TRBJ2-3; CDR3 DNA: TGTGCCAGTAGTAGGGGACTAGCGGGGACAGATACGCAGTATTTT; CDR3 protein: CASSRGLAGTDTQYF
clone size: few; D gene: .; V gene: TRBV4-1; J gene: TRBJ2-3; CDR3 DNA: TGCGCCAGCAGCCTCCAGGTGGGGGGGCGCACAGATACGCAGTATTTT; CDR3 protein: CASSLQVGGRTDTQYF
clone size: .; D gene: .; V gene: TRBV28; J gene: TRBJ1-5; CDR3 DNA: TGTGCCAGCAGTCCCAGGCAGGGAAATCAGCCCCAGCATTTT; CDR3 protein: CASSPRQGNQPQHF
clone size: .; D gene: .; V gene: TRBV29-1; J gene: TRBJ2-1; CDR3 DNA: TGCAGCGGGTCCCCTCCGCGTCGGACAGATGGAGAGCAGTTCTTC; CDR3 protein: CSGSPPRRTDGEQFF